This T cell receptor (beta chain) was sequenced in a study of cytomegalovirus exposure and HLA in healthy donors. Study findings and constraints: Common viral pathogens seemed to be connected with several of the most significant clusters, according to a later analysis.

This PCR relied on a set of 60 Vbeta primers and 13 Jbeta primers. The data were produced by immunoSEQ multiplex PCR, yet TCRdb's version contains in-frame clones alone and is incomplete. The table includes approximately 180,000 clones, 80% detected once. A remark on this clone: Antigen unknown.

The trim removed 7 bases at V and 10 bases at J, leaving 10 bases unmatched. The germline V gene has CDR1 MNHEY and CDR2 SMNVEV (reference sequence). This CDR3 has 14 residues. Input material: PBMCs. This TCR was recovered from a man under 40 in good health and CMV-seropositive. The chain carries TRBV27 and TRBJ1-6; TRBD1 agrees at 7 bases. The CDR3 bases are TGTGCCAGCAAGGGGGCGCTTATAGGGTCACCCCTCCACTTT. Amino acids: CASKGALIGSPLHF.